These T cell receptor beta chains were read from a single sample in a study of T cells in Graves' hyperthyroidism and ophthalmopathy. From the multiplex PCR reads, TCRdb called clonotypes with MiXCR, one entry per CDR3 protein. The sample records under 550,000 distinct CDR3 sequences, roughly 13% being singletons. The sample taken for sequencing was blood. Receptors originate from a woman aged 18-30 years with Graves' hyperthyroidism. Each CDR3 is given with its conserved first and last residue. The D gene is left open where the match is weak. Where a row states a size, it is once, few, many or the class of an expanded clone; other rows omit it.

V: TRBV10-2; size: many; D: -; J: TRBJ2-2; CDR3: CASLARDAGELFF; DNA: TGCGCCAGTTTAGCCAGGGATGCCGGGGAGCTGTTTTTT
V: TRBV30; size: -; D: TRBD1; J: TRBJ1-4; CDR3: CAQRTGENEKLFF; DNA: TGTGCTCAGCGAACAGGGGAAAATGAAAAACTGTTTTTT
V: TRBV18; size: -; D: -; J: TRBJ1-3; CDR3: CASSVDNSGNTIYF; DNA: TGTGCCAGCTCAGTAGACAACTCTGGAAACACCATATATTTT
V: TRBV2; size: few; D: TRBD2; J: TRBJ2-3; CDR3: CASRRGLAVTDTQYF; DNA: TGTGCCAGCAGGAGGGGACTAGCGGTGACAGATACGCAGTATTTT
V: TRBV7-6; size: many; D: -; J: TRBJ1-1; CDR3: CASSLSPPGGNTEAFF; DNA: TGTGCCAGCAGCTTGTCCCCGCCGGGGGGGAACACTGAAGCTTTCTTT
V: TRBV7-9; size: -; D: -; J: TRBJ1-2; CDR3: CASSLARTDGYTF; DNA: TGTGCCAGCAGCTTAGCGCGGACAGATGGCTACACCTTC
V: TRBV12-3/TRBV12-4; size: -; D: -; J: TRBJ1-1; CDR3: CASSNRETNTEAFF; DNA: TGTGCCAGCAGTAACAGGGAAACGAACACTGAAGCTTTCTTT
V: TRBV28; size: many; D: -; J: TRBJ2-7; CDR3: CASSFQDYEQYF; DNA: TGTGCCAGCAGTTTCCAAGACTACGAGCAGTACTTC
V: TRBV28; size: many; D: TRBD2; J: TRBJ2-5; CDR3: CASSGVWGGQETQYF; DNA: TGTGCCAGCAGTGGGGTGTGGGGGGGGCAAGAGACCCAGTACTTC
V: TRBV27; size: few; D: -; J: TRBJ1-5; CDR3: CASRAVSNQPQHF; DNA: TGTGCCAGCAGGGCGGTTAGCAATCAGCCCCAGCATTTT
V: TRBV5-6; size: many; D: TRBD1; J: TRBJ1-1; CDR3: CASKGQSNTEAFF; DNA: TGTGCCAGCAAGGGACAGAGTAACACTGAAGCTTTCTTT
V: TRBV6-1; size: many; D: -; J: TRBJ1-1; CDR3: CASRTGTRTEAFF; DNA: TGTGCCAGCAGGACCGGGACCCGGACTGAAGCTTTCTTT
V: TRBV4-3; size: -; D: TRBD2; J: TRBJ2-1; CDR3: CASSQEGLAGNEQFF; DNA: TGCGCCAGCAGCCAAGAGGGCCTAGCGGGCAATGAGCAGTTCTTC
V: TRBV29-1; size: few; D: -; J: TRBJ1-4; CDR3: CSVGYGFHEKLFF; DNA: TGCAGCGTGGGGTATGGGTTTCATGAAAAACTGTTTTTT
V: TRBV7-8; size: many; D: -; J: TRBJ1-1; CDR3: CASSLARTGGYTEAFF; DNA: TGTGCCAGCAGTCTCGCTCGCACGGGTGGGTATACTGAAGCTTTCTTT
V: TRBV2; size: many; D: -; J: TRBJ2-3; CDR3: CASSRGTDRDTQYF; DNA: TGTGCCAGCAGTCGGGGGACAGACCGAGATACGCAGTATTTT
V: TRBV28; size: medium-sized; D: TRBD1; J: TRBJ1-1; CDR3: CASSYYGRGRGNTEAFF; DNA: TGTGCCAGCAGCTACTATGGCAGGGGGCGCGGGAACACTGAAGCTTTCTTT
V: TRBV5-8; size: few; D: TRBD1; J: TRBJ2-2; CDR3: CASSRDRGESTGELFF; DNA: TGTGCCAGCAGCCGGGACAGGGGCGAAAGCACCGGGGAGCTGTTTTTT
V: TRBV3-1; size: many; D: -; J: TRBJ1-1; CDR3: CASSQGDTPWGTEAFF; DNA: TGTGCCAGCAGCCAAGGGGACACTCCGTGGGGCACTGAAGCTTTCTTT
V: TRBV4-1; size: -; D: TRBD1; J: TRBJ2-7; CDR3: CASSQEGPGTGGLYEQYF; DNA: TGCGCCAGCAGCCAAGAGGGGCCCGGGACAGGGGGTTTGTACGAGCAGTACTTC
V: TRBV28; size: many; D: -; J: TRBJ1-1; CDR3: CASSLDGGLNTEAFF; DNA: TGTGCCAGCAGTTTGGACGGCGGGCTAAACACTGAAGCTTTCTTT
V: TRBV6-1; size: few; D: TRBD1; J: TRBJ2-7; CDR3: CASRRAGGVHEQYF; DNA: TGTGCCAGCAGGCGGGCAGGGGGTGTCCACGAGCAGTACTTC
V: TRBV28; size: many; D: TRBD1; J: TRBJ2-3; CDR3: CASSLPTTGVMQYF; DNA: TGTGCCAGCAGTTTACCCACGACAGGGGTAATGCAGTATTTT
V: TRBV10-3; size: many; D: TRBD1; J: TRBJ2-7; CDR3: CAISESDRGYEQYF; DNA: TGTGCCATCAGTGAGTCCGACAGGGGGTACGAGCAGTACTTC
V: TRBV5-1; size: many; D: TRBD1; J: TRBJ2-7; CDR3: CASSWTAGTGYYEQYF; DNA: TGCGCCAGCAGCTGGACCGCCGGGACAGGGTACTACGAGCAGTACTTC
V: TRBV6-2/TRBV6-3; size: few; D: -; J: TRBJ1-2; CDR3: CASSYSGEYGYTF; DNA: TGTGCCAGCAGTTACTCAGGGGAGTATGGCTACACCTTC
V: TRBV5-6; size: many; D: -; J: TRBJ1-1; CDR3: CASSLSTDEAFF; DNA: TGTGCCAGCAGCTTGAGTACAGATGAAGCTTTCTTT
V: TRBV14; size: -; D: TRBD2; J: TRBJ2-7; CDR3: CASSILAGGSYEQYF; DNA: TGTGCCAGCAGTATCCTAGCGGGAGGGTCCTACGAGCAGTACTTC
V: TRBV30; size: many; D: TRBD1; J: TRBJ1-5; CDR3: CAWGQGSNQPQHF; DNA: TGTGCCTGGGGACAGGGGAGCAATCAGCCCCAGCATTTT
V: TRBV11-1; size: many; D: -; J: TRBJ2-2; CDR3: CASSLAIAANTGELFF; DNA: TGTGCCAGCAGCTTAGCGATCGCGGCGAACACCGGGGAGCTGTTTTTT
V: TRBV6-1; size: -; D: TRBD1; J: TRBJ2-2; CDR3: CASSERTGGLTGELFF; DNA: TGTGCCAGCAGTGAACGGACAGGGGGCTTGACCGGGGAGCTGTTTTTT
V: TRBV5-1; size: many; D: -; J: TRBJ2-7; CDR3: CASSLESPPAYEQYF; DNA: TGCGCCAGCAGCTTGGAAAGTCCACCCGCTTACGAGCAGTACTTC
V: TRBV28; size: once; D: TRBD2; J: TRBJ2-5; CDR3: CASIRALASGVETQYF; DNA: TGTGCCAGCATTCGGGCGCTGGCTAGCGGGGTGGAGACCCAGTACTTC
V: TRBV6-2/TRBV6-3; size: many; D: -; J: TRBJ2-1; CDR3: CASSYSQVPINNEQFF; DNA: TGTGCCAGCAGTTACTCTCAGGTCCCGATAAACAATGAGCAGTTCTTC
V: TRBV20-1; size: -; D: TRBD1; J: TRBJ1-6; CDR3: CSAPQGDASPLHF; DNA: TGCAGTGCTCCACAGGGGGACGCATCACCCCTCCACTTT
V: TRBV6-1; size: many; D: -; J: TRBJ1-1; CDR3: CASSSRGGAGGTEAFF; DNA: TGTGCCAGCAGTTCGCGAGGCGGGGCGGGTGGCACTGAAGCTTTCTTT
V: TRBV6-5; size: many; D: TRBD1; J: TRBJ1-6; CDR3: CASSYSAGGRSPLHF; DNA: TGTGCCAGCAGTTACTCTGCAGGGGGCCGTTCACCCCTCCACTTT
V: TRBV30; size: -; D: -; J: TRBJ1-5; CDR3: CAWTREGVGGHQPQHF; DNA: TGTGCCTGGACCCGAGAGGGGGTAGGGGGTCATCAGCCCCAGCATTTT
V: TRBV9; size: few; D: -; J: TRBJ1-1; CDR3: CASSVARGGEAFF; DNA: TGTGCCAGCAGCGTAGCCAGGGGCGGTGAAGCTTTCTTT
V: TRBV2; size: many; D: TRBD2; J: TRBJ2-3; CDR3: CASTNGVLAGVSDTQYF; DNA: TGTGCCAGCACCAACGGGGTCCTAGCGGGAGTTTCCGATACGCAGTATTTT
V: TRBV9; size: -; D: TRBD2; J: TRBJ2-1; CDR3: CASSVLAGPYNEQFF; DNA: TGTGCCAGCAGCGTCTTAGCGGGACCCTACAATGAGCAGTTCTTC
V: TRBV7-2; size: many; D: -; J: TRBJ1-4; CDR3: CASSRNEKLFF; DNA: TGTGCCAGCAGCCGGAATGAAAAACTGTTTTTT
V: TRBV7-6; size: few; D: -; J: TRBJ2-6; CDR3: CASSFIGSGANVLTF; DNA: TGTGCCAGCAGCTTCATTGGCTCTGGGGCCAACGTCCTGACTTTC
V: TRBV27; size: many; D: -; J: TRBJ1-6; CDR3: CASSFWRVDSPLHF; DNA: TGTGCCAGCAGTTTTTGGAGGGTTGATTCACCCCTCCACTTT
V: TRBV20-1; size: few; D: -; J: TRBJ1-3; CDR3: CSARSGQRSGNTIYF; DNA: TGCAGTGCTAGATCTGGACAGAGATCTGGAAACACCATATATTTT
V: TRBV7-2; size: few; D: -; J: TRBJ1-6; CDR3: CASSLGGIYNSPLHF; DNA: TGTGCCAGCAGCTTAGGCGGAATATATAATTCACCCCTCCACTTT
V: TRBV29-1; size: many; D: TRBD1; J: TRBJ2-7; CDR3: CSVVTGEPYEQYF; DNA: TGCAGCGTCGTGACAGGGGAACCTTACGAGCAGTACTTC
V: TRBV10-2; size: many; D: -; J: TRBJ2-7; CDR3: CASSPIGGSYEQYF; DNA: TGCGCCAGCAGCCCTATTGGGGGATCCTACGAGCAGTACTTC
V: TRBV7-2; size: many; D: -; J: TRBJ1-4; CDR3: CASSLARRGNEKLFF; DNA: TGTGCCAGCAGCTTAGCGCGACGGGGTAATGAAAAACTGTTTTTT